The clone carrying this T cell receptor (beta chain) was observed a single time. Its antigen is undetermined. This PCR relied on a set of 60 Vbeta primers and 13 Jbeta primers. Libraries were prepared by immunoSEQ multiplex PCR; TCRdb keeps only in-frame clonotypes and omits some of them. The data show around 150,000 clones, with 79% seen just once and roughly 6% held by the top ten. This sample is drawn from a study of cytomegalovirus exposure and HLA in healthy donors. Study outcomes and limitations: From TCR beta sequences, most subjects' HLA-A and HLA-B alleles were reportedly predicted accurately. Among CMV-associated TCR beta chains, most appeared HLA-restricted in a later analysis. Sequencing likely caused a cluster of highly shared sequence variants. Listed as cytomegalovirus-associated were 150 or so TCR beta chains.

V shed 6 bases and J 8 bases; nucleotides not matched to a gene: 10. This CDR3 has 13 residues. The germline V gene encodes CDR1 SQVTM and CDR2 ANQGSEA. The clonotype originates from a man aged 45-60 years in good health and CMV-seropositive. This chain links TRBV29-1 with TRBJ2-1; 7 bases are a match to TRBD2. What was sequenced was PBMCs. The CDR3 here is CSVGGWPADEQFF. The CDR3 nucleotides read TGCAGCGTGGGGGGGTGGCCGGCGGATGAGCAGTTCTTC.